Presented here are 22 T cell receptor beta chains from one specimen sequenced in a study of shared clonotypes between healthy human individuals. The table came from immunoSEQ multiplex PCR; TCRdb's copy has only in-frame clones and leaves some out. The sample lists about 490,000 clones, over 65% occurring once. Input material: PBMCs. Receptors originate from a woman between 35 and 50 years old in good health. Some clones in this sample may be carry-over from other donors' samples.

The chain couples TRBV9 to TRBJ1-5, with 7 bases lining up with TRBD1. J lost 2 bases, V lost 8 bases, and 19 bases had no gene match. The CDR3 extends over 18 amino acids. CDR1 and CDR2 from the germline V gene are SGDLS and YYNGEE. Here the CDR3 reads CARAGRGLIGGGNQPQHF. The CDR3 DNA follows: TGTGCCAGGGCAGGAAGGGGGCTCATAGGAGGGGGCAATCAGCCCCAGCATTTT.

The chain is built from TRBV28 and TRBJ2-3; 11 nucleotides agree with TRBD2. CDR1 is MDHEN, CDR2 SYDVKM, per germline. The CDR3 runs 18 residues. V trimming: 2 bases; J trimming: 2 bases; junction bases outside the gene matches: 9. In nucleotides, the CDR3 is TGTGCCAGCAGTTTAAGCCTCACGGGACTAGCGGACACAGATACGCAGTATTTT. Translating gives CASSLSLTGLADTDTQYF.

This chain uses TRBV28 with TRBJ2-5; unclear D gene. V was clipped by 3 bases and J by 1 base, with 6 bases between them. CDR1 MDHEN and CDR2 SYDVKM come from the germline V gene. The CDR3 runs 13 residues. The CDR3 nucleotides are TGTGCCAGCAGTTTTCTTATCCAAGAGACCCAGTACTTC. Protein product: CASSFLIQETQYF.

V is TRBV30 and J is TRBJ2-7; D is undetermined. Trimming took off 3 bases at V and 2 bases at J, with 8 bases between the two ends. This CDR3 is 12 amino acids long. Germline V gives CDR1 GTSNPN, CDR2 SVGIG (reference sequence). The CDR3 bases are TGTGCCTGGAGCCTCCGGGCCTACGAGCAGTACTTC. Translated, it gives CAWSLRAYEQYF. The full variable domain, completed using reference TRBV30 and TRBJ2-7, is SQTIHQWPATLVQPVGSPLSLECTVEGTSNPNLYWYRQAAGRGLQLLFYSVGIGQISSEVPQNLSASRPQDRQFILSSKKLLLSDSGFYLCAWSLRAYEQYFGPGTRLTVT.

A single count supports this clone. The rearrangement links TRBV28 to TRBJ2-3; 9 bases are a match to TRBD2. This CDR3 region has 15 residues. Trimming at V came to 2 bases and at J to 5 bases, leaving 5 bases not matched to a gene. CDR1 MDHEN and CDR2 SYDVKM come from the germline V gene. The DNA of the CDR3 is TGTGCCAGCAGTTTAGCGGGAGGGCCTGTAGATACGCAGTATTTT. Its translation is CASSLAGGPVDTQYF.

Comment on this clone: Other DNA sequences in the same sample also yield this CDR3. The CDR3 DNA follows: TGTGCCAGCAGTTACTCGGGTAGCACAGATACGCAGTATTTT. Translated, it gives CASSYSGSTDTQYF. The chain links TRBV6-5 to TRBJ2-3; no clear D gene. The ends were cut back, 0 bases at V and 0 bases at J, with 4 bases in the middle. From germline, CDR1 is MNHEY and CDR2 SVGAGI. The CDR3 is made up of 14 amino acids.

This rearrangement joins TRBV28 to TRBJ2-7; the D gene is possibly TRBD1 (6 bases). Germline V CDR1 and CDR2: MDHEN, SYDVKM. Trimming pared 3 bases from V and 4 bases from J, leaving 16 bases between. The CDR3 length is 15 residues. CDR3 loop: CASSFGYRGRYEQYF. The CDR3 nucleotides read TGTGCCAGCAGTTTTGGGTATAGGGGGAGATACGAGCAGTACTTC. Together with reference TRBV28 and TRBJ2-7, the CDR3 gives the full variable domain: DVKVTQSSRYLVKRTGEKVFLECVQDMDHENMFWYRQDPGLGLRLIYFSYDVKMKEKGDIPEGYSVSREKKERFSLILESASTNQTSMYLCASSFGYRGRYEQYFGPGTRLTVT.

The gene calls are TRBV11-2 and TRBJ2-3, with D perhaps being TRBD1 or TRBD2 (5 bases each). Germline V gene data show CDR1 as SGHAT and CDR2 as FQNNGV. V shed 5 bases and J shed 2 bases, with 11 bases lying between them. The CDR3 is 14 amino acids. The CDR3 protein is CASSRDRYTDTQYF. The CDR3 DNA reads as TGTGCCAGCAGCAGGGACCGTTACACAGATACGCAGTATTTT.

This clone occurred a few times. The rearrangement joins TRBV11-3 to TRBJ2-1; 9 bases are a match to TRBD2. The germline V gene has CDR1 SGHNT and CDR2 YENEEA. The CDR3 has 15 residues. V was clipped by 5 bases and J by 6 bases; unmatched bases: 8. The CDR3 DNA reads as TGTGCCAGCAGCCTCACCGGGACTAGCCGCAATGAGCAGTTCTTC. Encoded protein: CASSLTGTSRNEQFF.

This clone was counted only a few times. The same CDR3 can be traced to other DNA sequences in this sample. J is TRBJ2-3 and V is TRBV20-1, with D unresolved. The CDR3 is made up of 11 amino acids. Germline loops: CDR1 DFQATT, CDR2 SNEGSKA (reference sequence). V shed 0 bases and J shed 6 bases, with 4 bases lying between them. CDR3 loop: CSARDRDTQYF. The CDR3 DNA follows: TGCAGTGCTAGAGATAGGGATACGCAGTATTTT.

This clone was seen many times. DNA of the CDR3: TGTGCCAGCAGCTTAGCACTAGCGGGAGCTACCACAGATACGCAGTATTTT. Its translation: CASSLALAGATTDTQYF. The rearrangement uses TRBV7-9 and TRBJ2-3; 11 bases match TRBD2. This CDR3 has 17 residues. The ends lost 0 bases at V and 2 bases at J; junction bases unmatched: 4. Germline V gene sequence: CDR1 SEHNR, CDR2 FQNEAQ (reference sequence).

This clone has more than one count but fewer than ten. The chain employs TRBV29-1 and TRBJ2-7; 11 bases agree with TRBD2. J lost 4 bases, V lost 3 bases, and 8 bases had no gene match. There are 15 residues in the CDR3. The germline gives CDR1 SQVTM, CDR2 ANQGSEA. The chain's CDR3 is CSVEEIGTSGYEQYF. The CDR3 nucleotides read TGCAGCGTTGAGGAAATCGGGACTAGCGGATACGAGCAGTACTTC.

This clone appeared a single time. In nucleotides, the CDR3 is TGTGCCAGCAGCTTAAGTACTAGCGGTTCCTACGAGCAGTACTTC. The encoded protein is CASSLSTSGSYEQYF. The chain combines TRBV7-2 with TRBJ2-7, with 8 bases matching TRBD2. Trimming removed 2 bases from V and 1 base from J; junction bases left unmatched: 4. CDR1 SGHTA and CDR2 FQGNSA come from the germline V gene. This CDR3 has 15 residues. The whole variable domain, remainder taken from reference TRBV7-2 and TRBJ2-7, is GAGVSQSPSNKVTEKGKDVELRCDPISGHTALYWYRQSLGQGLEFLIYFQGNSAPDKSGLPSDRFSAERTGGSVSTLTIQRTQQEDSAVYLCASSLSTSGSYEQYFGPGTRLTVT.

This chain uses TRBV28 with TRBJ2-7; TRBD2 aligns across 15 bases. Germline CDR1 is MDHEN and CDR2 is SYDVKM. Germline trimming cut 8 bases from V and 0 bases from J; bases unmatched to any gene: 2. The CDR3 has 15 residues. In DNA, the CDR3 is TGTGCCAGCGGGACTAGCGGGAGGAGCTCCTACGAGCAGTACTTC. It encodes CASGTSGRSSYEQYF.

This chain joins TRBV11-2 and TRBJ1-6; 7 positions match TRBD1. This CDR3 is 15 amino acids long. CDR1 and CDR2 from the germline V gene are SGHAT and FQNNGV. V trimming: 5 bases; J trimming: 6 bases; junction bases outside the gene matches: 7. Here the CDR3 reads CASSEQGHFNSPLHF. The CDR3 coding sequence is TGTGCCAGCAGCGAACAGGGGCATTTTAATTCACCCCTCCACTTT.

This clone was detected a few times. The sample holds other DNA sequences that translate to the same CDR3. This sequence joins TRBV28 and TRBJ1-1, with a weak D call TRBD1 (6 bases). This CDR3 is 12 amino acids long. The ends were cut back, 3 bases at V and 4 bases at J, with 6 bases in the middle. Looked up from germline, CDR1 is MDHEN and CDR2 is SYDVKM. CDR3 bases: TGTGCCAGCAGTTTGGGGGCCACTGAAGCTTTCTTT. Translation gives CASSLGATEAFF.

This clone was observed at least ten times. The rearrangement joins TRBV13 to TRBJ2-7, with D perhaps TRBD1 (7 bases). The V end lost 0 bases, the J end lost 7 bases, and 16 bases lay between the germline ends. The CDR3 loop spans 15 amino acids. Germline CDR1 and CDR2: PRHDT and FYEKMQ (reference sequence). Here the CDR3 reads CASSLGRGGGEEQYF. DNA of the CDR3: TGTGCCAGCAGCTTAGGCCGTGGAGGGGGCGAGGAGCAGTACTTC.

The rearrangement uses TRBV25-1 and TRBJ2-7, with D hard to call. Germline CDR1 reads MGHDK; CDR2 reads SYGVNS. The CDR3 contains 13 residues. Trimming removed 6 bases at V and 0 bases at J, with 9 bases between. The chain's CDR3 is CASRSQSSYEQYF. The CDR3 DNA reads TGTGCCAGCAGGTCCCAAAGCTCCTACGAGCAGTACTTC.

The genes are TRBV28 and TRBJ1-4, with no clear D. The V gene's germline CDR1 is MDHEN and CDR2 SYDVKM. The CDR3 length is 14 residues. V shed 7 bases and J shed 5 bases, with 14 bases lying between them. The CDR3 DNA sequence: TGTGCCAGCACCCCGGGCGTACCCAATGAAAAACTGTTTTTT. It codes for CASTPGVPNEKLFF.

This chain links TRBV30 with TRBJ1-1, with 9 bases matching TRBD1. Unmatched junction bases numbered 5, after V lost 4 bases and J lost 5 bases. This CDR3 has 13 residues. Germline values: CDR1 GTSNPN, CDR2 SVGIG (reference sequence). CDR3 nucleotides: TGTGCCTGGAAAACAGGGGGCTCGACTGAAGCTTTCTTT. It is translated as CAWKTGGSTEAFF.

This clone was seen just once. CDR3 sequence (DNA): TGCGCCAGCAGCTACGGACACGGTGAGCAGTTCTTC. It yields the protein CASSYGHGEQFF. The J gene is TRBJ2-1, the V gene TRBV5-1; weak D call: TRBD1 (5 bases). Germline CDR1 is SGHRS and CDR2 is YFSETQ. The CDR3 covers 12 residues. Trimming cost V 3 bases and J 9 bases, with 10 bases left between them.

The chain recombines TRBV15 with TRBJ2-5; D uncertain. Germline CDR1 reads LNHNV; CDR2 reads YYDKDF (reference sequence). The CDR3 sequence is 13 residues long. Trimming pared 0 bases from V and 4 bases from J, leaving 6 bases between. In DNA, the CDR3 is TGTGCCACCAGCAGAGATGTGGTAGAGACCCAGTACTTC. This gives the protein CATSRDVVETQYF.